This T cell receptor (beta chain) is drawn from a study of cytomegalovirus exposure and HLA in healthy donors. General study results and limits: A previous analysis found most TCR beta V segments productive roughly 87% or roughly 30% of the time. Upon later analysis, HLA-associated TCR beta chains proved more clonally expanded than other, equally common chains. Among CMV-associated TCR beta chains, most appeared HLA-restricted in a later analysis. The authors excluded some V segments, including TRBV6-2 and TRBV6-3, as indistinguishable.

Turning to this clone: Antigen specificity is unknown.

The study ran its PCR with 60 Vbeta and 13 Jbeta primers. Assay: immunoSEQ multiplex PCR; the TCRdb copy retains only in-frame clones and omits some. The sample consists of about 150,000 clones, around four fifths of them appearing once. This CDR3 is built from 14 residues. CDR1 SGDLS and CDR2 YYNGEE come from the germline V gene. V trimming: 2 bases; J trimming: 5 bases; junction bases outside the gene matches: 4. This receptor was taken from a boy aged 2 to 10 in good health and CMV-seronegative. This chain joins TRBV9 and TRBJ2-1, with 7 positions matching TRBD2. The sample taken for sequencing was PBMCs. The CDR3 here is CASSVGGTNNEQFF. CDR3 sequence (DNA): TGTGCCAGCAGCGTCGGGGGGACTAACAATGAGCAGTTCTTC.